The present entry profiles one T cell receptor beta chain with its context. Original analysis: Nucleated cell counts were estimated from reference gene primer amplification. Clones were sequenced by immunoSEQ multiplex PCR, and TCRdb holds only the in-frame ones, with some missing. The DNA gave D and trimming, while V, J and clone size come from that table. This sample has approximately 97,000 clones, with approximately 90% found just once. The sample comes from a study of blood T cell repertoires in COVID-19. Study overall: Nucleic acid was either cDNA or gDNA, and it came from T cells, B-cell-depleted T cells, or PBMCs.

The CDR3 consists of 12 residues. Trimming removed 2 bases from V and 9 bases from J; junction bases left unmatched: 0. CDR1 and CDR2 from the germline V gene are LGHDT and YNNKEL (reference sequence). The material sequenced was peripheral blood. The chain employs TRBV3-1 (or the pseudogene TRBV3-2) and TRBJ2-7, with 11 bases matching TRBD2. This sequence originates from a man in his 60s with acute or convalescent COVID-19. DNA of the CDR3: TGTGCCAGCAGCCAACTAGCGGGGGGGCAGTACTTC. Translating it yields CASSQLAGGQYF.